The 27 T cell receptor beta chains listed next were all sequenced from one sample in a study of T cells in Graves' hyperthyroidism and ophthalmopathy. Template material for amplifying TCR beta CDR3 regions consisted of RNA transcripts. TCR CDR3 underwent first-round RT-PCR with the HTBI primer set. Via MiXCR, TCRdb re-called the multiplex PCR reads, giving one row per CDR3 protein. The table records more than 500,000 distinct CDR3 sequences, roughly a sixth of them present only once. The sample taken for sequencing was blood. Source of these receptors: a woman in her 30s with Graves' ophthalmopathy.

The chain recombines TRBV9 with TRBJ2-1, with 7 bases aligning to TRBD2. The germline V gene encodes CDR1 SGDLS and CDR2 YYNGEE. The trim removed 7 bases at V and 9 bases at J, leaving 7 bases unmatched. CDR3 length: 12 residues. The CDR3 loop reads CASGPGGREQFF. The CDR3 DNA reads as TGTGCCAGCGGACCGGGGGGTCGTGAGCAGTTCTTC.

V gene TRBV27 combines with J gene TRBJ2-2; the match to TRBD2 covers 8 bases. Looked up from germline, CDR1 is MNHEY and CDR2 is SMNVEV (reference sequence). J gave up 1 base and V 3 bases, and 4 bases lay outside the gene matches. This CDR3 comprises 16 residues. CDR3 coding DNA: TGTGCCAGCAGTTTTTGGGCGGGAGGGAACACCGGGGAGCTGTTTTTT. It is translated as CASSFWAGGNTGELFF.

This clonotype was picked up many times. This chain joins TRBV20-1 and TRBJ2-3; D ambiguous. The CDR3 contains 13 residues. V lost 1 base, J lost 2 bases, and 7 bases lay in between. The germline V gene has CDR1 DFQATT and CDR2 SNEGSKA (reference sequence). The CDR3, as DNA: TGCAGTGCTAGAGTAGGGAACACAGATACGCAGTATTTT. It codes for CSARVGNTDTQYF.

The gene calls are TRBV7-4 and TRBJ2-5; TRBD1 aligns across 10 bases. The V and J ends lost 7 bases and 5 bases, in that order; junction bases with no gene match: 7. Germline lookup yields CDR1 SGHVT and CDR2 SQSDAQ. The CDR3 has 14 amino acids. CDR3 DNA: TGTGCCAGCACTACGGACAGGGGGTATGAGACCCAGTACTTC. Residues: CASTTDRGYETQYF.

This clonotype has at least ten counts. This chain connects TRBV27 to TRBJ1-2, with a weak D call TRBD1 (6 bases). CDR3 size: 14 residues. V shed 6 bases and J shed 4 bases, with 15 bases lying between them. CDR1 and CDR2 (germline): MNHEY, SMNVEV (reference sequence). The CDR3 region is CASSGQGISYGYTF. The CDR3, as DNA: TGTGCCAGCAGCGGGCAGGGGATTAGCTATGGCTACACCTTC.

This clonotype occurred many times. The rearrangement uses TRBV12-3 or TRBV12-4 and TRBJ2-7; 7 positions match TRBD1. The junction had 2 bases not matched to a gene; V was cut back by 6 bases and J by 0 bases. The CDR3 extends over 13 amino acids. The CDR3 loop reads CASRRQGSYEQYF. The DNA for the CDR3 is TGTGCCAGCAGAAGACAGGGCTCCTACGAGCAGTACTTC.

The rearrangement links TRBV29-1 to TRBJ2-1, with a tentative D call TRBD2 (7 bases). The germline CDR1 and CDR2 sequences are SQVTM and ANQGSEA. The ends were cut back, 7 bases at V and 9 bases at J, with 16 bases in the middle. There are 12 residues in the CDR3. The CDR3 is CSAGGGEGEQFF. CDR3 sequence (DNA): TGCAGCGCCGGAGGGGGGGAGGGTGAGCAGTTCTTC.

This clonotype occurred many times. This rearrangement joins TRBV20-1 to TRBJ1-2; the D gene is possibly TRBD1 (5 bases). Germline lookup yields CDR1 DFQATT and CDR2 SNEGSKA (reference sequence). CDR3 length: 13 amino acids. The V gene lost 5 bases and the J gene lost 4 bases, with 14 bases spanning the gap. The CDR3: CSAEPGTAYGYTF. CDR3 coding DNA: TGCAGTGCTGAGCCCGGGACGGCCTATGGCTACACCTTC.

This clonotype showed up just a few times. The rearrangement links TRBV29-1 to TRBJ2-7; no clear D. Germline-derived CDR1 and CDR2 are SQVTM and ANQGSEA. The CDR3 is 14 residues long. Trimming took off 7 bases at V and 0 bases at J, with 16 bases between the two ends. CDR3 nucleotide sequence: TGCAGCGCTTTGAAGAACTCCCACTCCTACGAGCAGTACTTC. Amino acid sequence: CSALKNSHSYEQYF.

As for this clonotype: A read error is possible here, since a much larger clone lies one base away. The chain couples TRBV14 to TRBJ2-7; possibly TRBD1 or TRBD2 for D (6 bases each). This CDR3 contains 15 residues. The V end lost 3 bases, the J end lost 3 bases, and 15 bases lay between the germline ends. Germline V CDR1 and CDR2: SGHDN, FVKESK. The CDR3, as DNA: TGTGCCAGCAGCCACCCTCCCGGGGGCATCTACGAGCAGTACTTC. The encoded protein is CASSHPPGGIYEQYF.

This clonotype was observed many times. The chain has TRBV10-3 and TRBJ1-1; D is perhaps TRBD1 (5 bases). The V gene's germline CDR1 is ENHRY and CDR2 SYGVKD. V lost 2 bases and J lost 1, with 11 bases in between. This CDR3 spans 15 amino acids. CDR3 region: CAISETGRTNTEAFF. CDR3 coding DNA: TGTGCCATCAGTGAGACGGGACGGACGAACACTGAAGCTTTCTTT.

To note about this clonotype: This may arise from a read error, as a much more abundant clone is one base away. The chain links TRBV6-1 to TRBJ2-2; TRBD2 aligns across 7 bases. The CDR3 is 15 residues long. Germline loops: CDR1 MNHNS, CDR2 SASEGT. The CDR3 sequence is CASNRHPLAAGGLFF. The CDR3 DNA reads TGTGCCAGCAACCGACATCCCCTAGCGGCCGGGGGGCTGTTTTTT.

To note about this clonotype: This sequence may be a read error, since a much larger clone differs from it by one base. The rearrangement links TRBV11-2 to TRBJ2-1; 8 bases match TRBD1. The CDR3 is 13 amino acids. The germline V gene encodes CDR1 SGHAT and CDR2 FQNNGV. CDR3 residues: CTSSPDRENEQFF. CDR3 nucleotides: TGTACCAGCAGCCCGGACAGGGAAAATGAGCAGTTCTTC.

On this clonotype: One base away lies a much larger clone, so this may be a sequencing read error. The J gene is TRBJ2-7, the V gene TRBV11-3, with D possibly being TRBD1 or TRBD2 (5 bases each). The V gene's germline CDR1 is SGHNT and CDR2 YENEEA. Between the trimmed V and J ends, which lost 4 bases and 7 bases, there was a span of 14 bases. The CDR3 has 13 residues. The CDR3 nucleotides read TGTGCCAGCAGCTATGAGGGGCCCAATGAGCAGTACTTC. Its protein product is CASSYEGPNEQYF.

Ten or more counts support this clonotype. The chain has TRBV3-1 and TRBJ2-4; D is perhaps TRBD1 (6 bases). There are 14 residues in the CDR3. Germline CDR1 is LGHDT and CDR2 is YNNKEL (reference sequence). The V end was cut by 5 bases, the J end by 6 bases, with 14 bases between. The CDR3 sequence is CASSFRDTGNIQYF. The CDR3 nucleotides are TGTGCCAGCAGCTTCCGGGACACAGGAAACATTCAGTACTTC. Full variable domain (remainder filled in from reference TRBV3-1 and TRBJ2-4): DTAVSQTPKYLVTQMGNDKSIKCEQNLGHDTMYWYKQDSKKFLKIMFSYNNKELIINETVPNRFSPKSPDKAHLNLHINSLELGDSAVYFCASSFRDTGNIQYFGAGTRLSVL.

This clonotype was seen many times. The chain recombines TRBV7-9 with TRBJ2-7; 9 bases map to TRBD2. CDR1 and CDR2 from the germline V gene are SEHNR and FQNEAQ (reference sequence). The CDR3 covers 18 residues. The trim removed 5 bases at V and 4 bases at J, leaving 18 bases unmatched. The CDR3 loop is CASSRRPFGAGGIYEQYF. CDR3 DNA sequence: TGTGCCAGCAGCCGCCGGCCTTTTGGGGCGGGAGGGATTTACGAGCAGTACTTC.

About this clonotype: One junction end does not reproduce the germline sequence, and a read error may be involved. The chain carries TRBV15 and TRBJ2-5, with 11 bases identical to TRBD1. Germline V CDR1 and CDR2: LNHNV, YYDKDF (reference sequence). This CDR3 is 16 amino acids long. The CDR3 protein is CAASRVWTGGPETQYF. In nucleotides, the CDR3 is TGTGCCGCCAGCAGGGTCTGGACAGGGGGCCCAGAGACCCAGTACTTC.

This clonotype was counted ten times or more. The J gene is TRBJ2-7, the V gene TRBV29-1; D may correspond to TRBD1 or TRBD2 (5 bases each). The CDR3 is 13 residues long. Germline CDR1 SQVTM, CDR2 ANQGSEA. V was shortened by 7 bases and J by 0 bases, with 13 bases between the two germline ends. In DNA, the CDR3 is TGCAGCGCATGGGACGGGACCTCCTACGAGCAGTACTTC. It yields the protein CSAWDGTSYEQYF.

The genes are TRBV6-2 or TRBV6-3 and TRBJ2-2; no definite D call. V was trimmed by 4 bases and J by 6 bases, leaving 9 bases between them. This CDR3 comprises 13 residues. Germline CDR1 is MNHEY and CDR2 is SVGEGT. CDR3 loop: CASSSAGPGELFF. The CDR3 DNA is TGTGCCAGCAGTTCGGCAGGTCCCGGGGAGCTGTTTTTT.

This clonotype was recorded at least ten times. J is TRBJ2-7 and V is TRBV29-1; perhaps D is TRBD1 or TRBD2 (6 bases each). This CDR3 contains 16 residues. Trimming took off 0 bases at V and 0 bases at J, with 15 bases between the two ends. The germline CDR1 and CDR2 sequences are SQVTM and ANQGSEA. CDR3 amino acids: CSVEDLGGQSSYEQYF. In nucleotides, the CDR3 is TGCAGCGTTGAAGATCTTGGGGGGCAGAGCTCCTACGAGCAGTACTTC.

In this sample, this clonotype turned up a few times. The chain uses TRBV13 and TRBJ2-5, with TRBD2 as a possible D gene (5 bases). The ends were cut back, 5 bases at V and 0 bases at J, with 13 bases in the middle. CDR1 and CDR2 (germline): PRHDT, FYEKMQ (reference sequence). This CDR3 comprises 15 residues. The CDR3 sequence: CASSPPGINQETQYF. The CDR3 nucleotides are TGTGCCAGCAGCCCCCCGGGAATAAACCAAGAGACCCAGTACTTC.

This clonotype came up many times. V and J are TRBV2 and TRBJ2-7; 9 nucleotides agree with TRBD2. The V and J ends lost 6 bases and 0 bases, in that order; junction bases with no gene match: 6. There are 15 residues in the CDR3. CDR1 SNHLY and CDR2 FYNNEI come from the germline V gene. The CDR3 DNA reads TGTGCCAGCAGGATAAGTAGCGGGGGCTCCTACGAGCAGTACTTC. Amino acids: CASRISSGGSYEQYF. Combining the CDR3 with reference TRBV2 and TRBJ2-7 gives the whole variable domain EPEVTQTPSHQVTQMGQEVILRCVPISNHLYFYWYRQILGQKVEFLVSFYNNEISEKSEIFDDQFSVERPDGSNFTLKIRSTKLEDSAMYFCASRISSGGSYEQYFGPGTRLTVT.

The rearrangement uses TRBV20-1 and TRBJ1-4, with D possibly being TRBD1 (6 bases). V shed 4 bases and J shed 6 bases, with 15 bases lying between them. CDR3 length: 14 residues. CDR1 and CDR2 (germline): DFQATT, SNEGSKA (reference sequence). The CDR3 bases are TGCAGTGCTACGCACCCAGGGGCTGATGAAAAACTGTTTTTT. It translates to CSATHPGADEKLFF.

This clonotype was observed at least ten times. CDR3 region: CASSFLTSGTGNEQFF. The CDR3 DNA is TGTGCCAGCAGCTTCTTAACTAGCGGGACAGGCAATGAGCAGTTCTTC. The V gene is TRBV7-3, the J gene TRBJ2-1; 10 positions match TRBD2. The CDR3 covers 16 residues. V shed 3 bases, J shed 6 bases, and the junction held 8 bases outside the gene matches. The germline CDR1 and CDR2 sequences are SGHTA and FQGTGA. The variable domain in full, with the rest retrieved from reference TRBV7-3 and TRBJ2-1, is GAGVSQTPSNKVTEKGKYVELRCDPISGHTALYWYRQSLGQGPEFLIYFQGTGAADDSGLPNDRFFAVRPEGSVSTLKIQRTERGDSAVYLCASSFLTSGTGNEQFFGPGTRLTVL.

This clonotype was detected ten times or more. This sequence joins TRBV5-1 and TRBJ1-1, with D possibly being TRBD1 (6 bases). The CDR3 length is 13 residues. Between the trimmed V and J ends, which lost 4 bases and 1 base, there was a span of 8 bases. Germline V gene data show CDR1 as SGHRS and CDR2 as YFSETQ. The CDR3 sequence: CASSKGQNTEAFF. CDR3 DNA: TGCGCCAGCAGCAAGGGACAGAACACTGAAGCTTTCTTT.

The J gene is TRBJ2-2, the V gene TRBV11-2; 9 bases line up with TRBD2. Germline assignment: CDR1 SGHAT and CDR2 FQNNGV. The CDR3 has 16 amino acids. V dropped 3 bases and J dropped 7; count of bases not matched to a gene: 9. The CDR3 spells CASSFGLAGPSGELFF. The DNA of the CDR3 is TGTGCCAGCAGCTTTGGGCTAGCGGGGCCTAGCGGGGAGCTGTTTTTT.

This chain joins TRBV20-1 and TRBJ1-4; D uncertain. Germline assignment: CDR1 DFQATT and CDR2 SNEGSKA (reference sequence). The CDR3 sequence is 15 residues long. V gave up 0 bases and J gave up 8 bases, with 16 bases separating them. This CDR3 is CSARDKVNTREKLFF. In DNA form, the CDR3 reads TGCAGTGCTAGAGATAAAGTCAATACGAGAGAAAAACTGTTTTTT.